The 11 T cell receptor beta chains listed next were all sequenced from one sample in a study of response to subunit inactivated influenza vaccine. In TCRdb, the RT-PCR reads were re-called with MiXCR into one record per CDR3 protein. Here the sample spans 530,000 or so distinct CDR3 sequences, roughly 23% being singletons. The specimen comprised CD4+ T cells sorted from PBMCs, sampled about 5 days after vaccination. The source of these receptors is a man aged 45-65 years who received an inactivated influenza vaccine.

This clonotype was detected only a few times. The chain combines TRBV24-1 with TRBJ2-1; D is ambiguous. The CDR3 covers 13 residues. Germline assignment: CDR1 KGHDR and CDR2 SFDVKD. V was clipped by 1 base and J by 5 bases, with 5 bases between them. The CDR3, as DNA: TGTGCCACCAGTGATTTCTATAACAATGAGCAGTTCTTC. Amino acids: CATSDFYNNEQFF.

V is TRBV2 and J is TRBJ2-7, with 9 bases lining up with TRBD2. With V trimmed by 5 bases and J by 1 base, 9 bases remained unmatched. CDR3 length: 16 amino acids. Germline V gives CDR1 SNHLY, CDR2 FYNNEI. The CDR3 here is CASSYGGLAGSYEQYF. Here the CDR3 DNA reads TGTGCCAGCAGTTATGGTGGCCTAGCGGGGTCCTACGAGCAGTACTTC.

This clonotype has just a few counts. This sequence joins TRBV29-1 and TRBJ2-2; 10 positions agree with TRBD1. With V trimmed by 7 bases and J by 7 bases, 6 bases remained unmatched. Germline CDR1 and CDR2: SQVTM and ANQGSEA. This CDR3 region has 13 residues. CDR3 sequence: CSALGTGVGELFF. The CDR3 coding sequence is TGCAGCGCCCTAGGGACAGGGGTCGGGGAGCTGTTTTTT.

This chain uses TRBV7-2 with TRBJ2-7, with 9 positions matching TRBD1. The CDR3 has 15 amino acids. V trimming: 5 bases; J trimming: 4 bases; junction bases outside the gene matches: 9. Germline CDR1 is SGHTA and CDR2 is FQGNSA. The chain's CDR3 is CASSLYSGQGYEQYF. The CDR3 DNA reads TGTGCCAGCAGCCTTTATAGCGGACAGGGGTACGAGCAGTACTTC.

The CDR3 region is CASSLGQGLSYEQYF. DNA for the CDR3: TGCGCCAGCAGCTTGGGACAGGGGCTGTCCTACGAGCAGTACTTC. V usage is TRBV5-1 and J usage is TRBJ2-7; 8 bases match TRBD1. The CDR3 length is 15 residues. Germline values: CDR1 SGHRS, CDR2 YFSETQ. V shed 0 bases and J 1 base; nucleotides not matched to a gene: 3.

This clonotype was seen only once. The chain has TRBV5-6 and TRBJ1-5; 8 nucleotides align to TRBD1. This CDR3 is 17 amino acids long. CDR1 SGHDT and CDR2 YYEEEE come from the germline V gene. The trim removed 0 bases at V and 3 bases at J, leaving 8 bases unmatched. DNA for the CDR3: TGTGCCAGCAGCTTGGATTGGACAGGGCCCATCAATCAGCCCCAGCATTTT. This gives the protein CASSLDWTGPINQPQHF.

This clonotype was observed many times. V usage is TRBV7-9 and J usage is TRBJ2-7; no reliable D call. V dropped 1 base and J dropped 7 bases, with 8 bases sitting between them. There are 12 residues in the CDR3. Per germline, CDR1 SEHNR and CDR2 FQNEAQ (reference sequence). The CDR3 region has the DNA TGTGCCAGCAGCTTAGAGGGCCGGGAGCAGTACTTC. Protein: CASSLEGREQYF.

The chain carries TRBV28 and TRBJ2-5, with D perhaps matching TRBD1 or TRBD2 (5 bases each). This CDR3 has 14 amino acids. The ends were cut back, 5 bases at V and 5 bases at J, with 15 bases in the middle. Germline-derived CDR1 and CDR2 are MDHEN and SYDVKM. CDR3 sequence: CASSPGGAGETQYF. CDR3 nucleotide sequence: TGTGCCAGCAGTCCCGGTGGGGCGGGTGAGACCCAGTACTTC.

This clonotype showed up just a few times. The chain uses TRBV5-1 and TRBJ2-5, with a possible D match to TRBD1 (6 bases). V was pared by 4 bases and J by 4 bases, with 14 bases between. There are 14 residues in the CDR3. Germline CDR1 and CDR2: SGHRS and YFSETQ. The CDR3 DNA sequence: TGCGCCAGCAGCCCACAGGGCCGATCAGAGACCCAGTACTTC. Translating gives CASSPQGRSETQYF.

This clonotype has more than one count but fewer than ten. The V gene is TRBV28, the J gene TRBJ1-5; the D is unclear. The CDR3 runs 14 residues. Deletions cut 5 bases from V and 5 bases from J, with 13 bases between. Germline V gives CDR1 MDHEN, CDR2 SYDVKM. CDR3: CASSQTAAHQPQHF. In DNA, the CDR3 is TGTGCCAGCAGTCAAACCGCCGCCCATCAGCCCCAGCATTTT.

This clonotype occurred a few times. The genes are TRBV4-2 and TRBJ2-1; TRBD2 agrees at 11 bases. This CDR3 comprises 16 residues. V was pared by 1 base and J by 6 bases, with 5 bases of the junction left unmatched. Germline V gives CDR1 LGHNA, CDR2 YNFKEQ. The CDR3 spells CASSQVLAGAFNEQFF. The CDR3 DNA sequence: TGTGCCAGCAGCCAAGTACTAGCGGGAGCCTTCAATGAGCAGTTCTTC.